A selection of T cell receptor beta chains follows, all from one sample in a study of OX40 agonist ivuxolimab in advanced cancers. Data came from immunoSEQ multiplex PCR; TCRdb stores just in-frame clones and leaves some out. Of about 73,000 clones in the sample, 75% to 95% were seen once. The material was CD4+ or CD8+ T cells sorted from blood, obtained in a trial of the OX40 agonist ivuxolimab. These receptors were collected from an adult with an advanced solid tumor such as melanoma, head and neck, liver or kidney cancer. CDR3s include the opening cysteine and the closing phenylalanine or tryptophan. The D gene is left open where the match is weak.

d_gene | j_gene | v_gene | CDR3nt | CDR3aa
. | TRBJ2-7 | TRBV11-3 | TGTGCCAGCAGCTTAGCAGGTTCTCGCGAGCAGTACTTC | CASSLAGSREQYF
. | TRBJ2-7 | TRBV7-3 | TGTGCCAGCAGCTTAGACCCGAGCTCCTACGAGCAGTACTTC | CASSLDPSSYEQYF
TRBD2 | TRBJ2-2 | TRBV27 | TGTGCCAGCAGTTCTCAACGGACTAGCGGGAGGGCCGGGGAGCTGTTTTTT | CASSSQRTSGRAGELFF
TRBD1 | TRBJ1-5 | TRBV10-3 | TGTGCCATCAGTAAGACCTTCAGACAGGGGAATGACAATCAGCCCCAGCATTTT | CAISKTFRQGNDNQPQHF
TRBD2 | TRBJ2-2 | TRBV15 | TGTGCCACCAGGTGGGGCGCGGGGGCGAACACCGGGGAGCTGTTTTTT | CATRWGAGANTGELFF
. | TRBJ2-2 | TRBV7-9 | TGTGCCAGCAGCTTAGTTGCCAGTACCGGGGAGCTGTTTTTT | CASSLVASTGELFF
TRBD1 | TRBJ1-2 | TRBV11-2 | TGTGCCAGCAGCGGTGGGACAGGTCAACGTATAGGTGGCTACACCTTC | CASSGGTGQRIGGYTF
. | TRBJ1-1 | TRBV2 | TGTGCCAGCAATACTCAGGAGAACACTGAAGCTTTCTTT | CASNTQENTEAFF
. | TRBJ2-1 | TRBV28 | TGTGCCAGCAGTTCAGGGGCCCTTGGGTCCTACAATGAGCAGTTCTTC | CASSSGALGSYNEQFF
. | TRBJ1-1 | TRBV10-3 | TGTGCCATCAGTGGAAATGGGGCGAACACTGAAGCTTTCTTT | CAISGNGANTEAFF
. | TRBJ1-1 | TRBV28 | TGTGCCAGCAGCCCGGCAGGGGCGCACACTGAAGCTTTCTTT | CASSPAGAHTEAFF
TRBD2 | TRBJ2-1 | TRBV7-2 | TGTGCCAGCAGCTTAGGACTAGCGGGAGAGGATGAGCAGTTCTTC | CASSLGLAGEDEQFF
. | TRBJ2-1 | TRBV7-3 | TGTGCCAGCAGCTTGGGTCCTAGCTTGAACAATGAGCAGTTCTTC | CASSLGPSLNNEQFF
. | TRBJ1-1 | TRBV7-2 | TGTGCCAGCATCCCGGGGGGCGGTACTGAAGCTTTCTTT | CASIPGGGTEAFF